This is a list of T cell receptor beta chains from one sample in a study of CD8+ T cells in alopecia areata. Some clones are missing from TCRdb's copy, which holds only in-frame ones; the method was immunoSEQ multiplex PCR. The repertoire holds 120,000 or so clones, with approximately 47% as singletons. Sequenced material: NKG2D-low CD8+ T cells sorted from blood. These receptor sequences come from a human donor with alopecia areata. The conserved cysteine and the conserved F or W are not part of the CDR3 here.

TRBV30	TRBJ2-5	AWSGPGGEETQY
TRBV27	TRBJ2-5	ASSPGTGVETQY
TRBV28	TRBJ2-3	ASRRLLIPTDTQY
TRBV29-1	TRBJ1-2	SAPDPLYGYT
TRBV29-1	TRBJ2-1	SVRKWGDLDNEQF
TRBV28	TRBJ2-7	ASRSRVESYEQY
TRBV29-1	TRBJ2-1	SVDVPEVDEQF
TRBV27	TRBJ2-7	ASSSHVEALIN
TRBV29-1	TRBJ1-1	SVERMNTEAF
TRBV29-1	TRBJ2-7	SVVVASSYEQY
TRBV30	TRBJ2-7	AWSSGSEQY